The 10 T cell receptor beta chains presented below share a single source sample, sequenced in a study of sequential checkpoint blockade in melanoma. Indicated treatment: randomized to nivolumab then ipilimumab (arm A) or the reverse (arm B). Profiled with immunoSEQ multiplex PCR; TCRdb holds only in-frame clones, not every one. The sample carries fewer than 13,000 clones, around 78% recorded once. This sample comprised CD8+ T cells sorted from blood (inferred from file names), obtained from a patient given nivolumab and ipilimumab in sequence. These receptors were taken from a human donor with melanoma.

A single count supports this clone. The chain has TRBV9 and TRBJ1-2; 11 bases agree with TRBD1. The CDR3 covers 16 residues. Germline-derived CDR1 and CDR2 are SGDLS and YYNGEE. V was clipped by 4 bases and J by 7 bases; unmatched bases: 12. CDR3 DNA: TGTGCCAGCAGCACCACCGGGACAGGGGGTGGGTCTGGCTACACCTTC. Amino acids: CASSTTGTGGGSGYTF.

V and J are TRBV14 and TRBJ2-2, with no clear D. CDR1 is SGHDN, CDR2 FVKESK, per germline. This CDR3 spans 13 amino acids. Trimming stripped 1 base from V and 6 bases from J, with 6 bases between. The CDR3 DNA reads as TGTGCCAGCAGCCAAGCATCAGCCGGGGAGCTGTTTTTT. It yields the protein CASSQASAGELFF.

The CDR3 coding sequence is TGTGCCAGCAGTCCACCCGAGCGGGAGCTTCCAGATACGCAGTATTTT. It encodes CASSPPERELPDTQYF. The J gene is TRBJ2-3, the V gene TRBV13; TRBD2 matches at 8 bases. J lost 4 bases, V lost 6 bases, and 12 bases had no gene match. The CDR3 consists of 16 residues. The V gene's germline CDR1 is PRHDT and CDR2 FYEKMQ (reference sequence).

This chain joins TRBV2 and TRBJ1-1; 10 bases match TRBD1. This CDR3 spans 15 amino acids. Germline CDR1 SNHLY, CDR2 FYNNEI. The trim removed 9 bases at V and 1 base at J, leaving 8 bases unmatched. CDR3 amino acids: CARAGTGVSNTEAFF. CDR3 DNA: TGTGCCAGGGCCGGGACAGGGGTTTCGAACACTGAAGCTTTCTTT.

This clone was seen only once. The chain has TRBV27 and TRBJ2-2, with D tentatively TRBD1 (6 bases). Germline CDR1 reads MNHEY; CDR2 reads SMNVEV (reference sequence). The CDR3 loop spans 17 amino acids. Trimming left V 3 bases short and J 1 base short, with 15 bases between. Here the CDR3 reads CASSFSFYRENTGELFF. The CDR3 DNA follows: TGTGCCAGCAGTTTTAGTTTTTACAGGGAGAACACCGGGGAGCTGTTTTTT.

V and J are TRBV7-9 and TRBJ2-3; TRBD1 agrees at 9 bases. V lost 5 bases and J lost 7; bases outside the gene matches: 10. Germline V gene sequence: CDR1 SEHNR, CDR2 FQNEAQ (reference sequence). The CDR3 has 15 amino acids. CDR3 loop: CASSPQGDRAYTQYF. The CDR3 bases are TGTGCCAGCAGCCCCCAAGGGGACAGGGCGTATACGCAGTATTTT.

This chain uses TRBV6-5 with TRBJ2-1; TRBD1 matches 8 bases. The germline gives CDR1 MNHEY, CDR2 SVGAGI. The V and J ends lost 6 bases and 5 bases, in that order; junction bases with no gene match: 6. The CDR3 sequence is 14 residues long. The CDR3 is CASRRQGPNNEQFF. As DNA, the CDR3 is TGTGCCAGCAGACGACAGGGGCCGAACAATGAGCAGTTCTTC.

A few counts support this clone. This sequence joins TRBV13 and TRBJ2-7; possible D gene TRBD1, 5 bases. V lost 4 bases, J lost 2 bases, and 15 bases lay in between. The CDR3 extends over 15 amino acids. Germline CDR1 and CDR2: PRHDT and FYEKMQ (reference sequence). The CDR3 region is CASSSNLDKTYEQYF. The CDR3 nucleotides read TGTGCCAGCAGCTCAAATCTGGACAAGACCTACGAGCAGTACTTC.

In this sample, this clone turned up a few times. V and J are TRBV4-1 and TRBJ2-3; D perhaps matches TRBD1 (6 bases). Germline-derived CDR1 and CDR2 are MGHRA and YSYEKL. The length of the CDR3 is 15 residues. V lost 0 bases and J 2 bases, leaving 9 bases between the germline ends. The CDR3 loop reads CASSQDQGTTDTQYF. CDR3 nucleotide sequence: TGCGCCAGCAGCCAAGATCAGGGGACCACAGATACGCAGTATTTT.

The J gene is TRBJ1-3, the V gene TRBV2; D is ambiguous. In germline, CDR1 is SNHLY, CDR2 FYNNEI. The CDR3 extends over 17 amino acids. V lost 4 bases to trimming and J lost 0 bases, with 16 bases between them. The CDR3 loop reads CASSAEGRYSSGNTIYF. DNA for the CDR3: TGTGCCAGCAGTGCCGAAGGCAGGTACTCCTCTGGAAACACCATATATTTT.